These 28 T cell receptor beta chains originate from one sample sequenced in a study of beta chain features in type 1 diabetes (dated by TCRdb to 2016 to 2018). Library preparation employed the immunoSEQ multiplex PCR assay. The entire isolated RNA was reverse transcribed using the High Capacity cDNA Reverse Transcription Kit, and thus expressed TCRB transcripts were sequenced. TCRdb's version of the immuneACCESS table is confined to in-frame rearrangements and falls short of the full clone set. An unresolved V gene accounts for under half of the shortfall where checked; the remainder is of unknown origin. Present in this sample are over 700,000 clones, 15% to 20% of which were seen just once. Roughly 0.025% of the sample is in the top ten clones. Sequences were obtained from naive CD4+ T cells from blood. Taken with the paper, the label for cell subset or site translates to: true naive CD4+ T cells. The receptors shown here come from a woman in her late teens or twenties in good health.

In this sample, this clone turned up a few times. The chain combines TRBV6-6 with TRBJ1-2; possibly TRBD1 for D (5 bases). V lost 0 bases to trimming and J lost 8 bases, with 16 bases between them. There are 15 residues in the CDR3. The germline gives CDR1 MNHNY, CDR2 SVGAGI (reference sequence). The CDR3 loop reads CASSYSRQPQWGYTF. CDR3 sequence (DNA): TGTGCCAGCAGTTACTCGCGACAGCCTCAATGGGGCTACACCTTC.

About this clone: At one of its ends the junction is not consistent with the germline gene, which may arise from a read error. The chain is built from TRBV7-2 and TRBJ2-3, with TRBD2 identical over 10 bases. CDR1 is SGHTA and CDR2 is FQGNSA in the germline V gene. CDR3 length equals 12 residues. CDR3 loop: CASSIAGGAQYF. In DNA form, the CDR3 reads TGTGCCAGCAGCATAGCGGGGGGCGCGCAGTATTTT.

The V call is TRBV7-2, the J call TRBJ1-4; D remains unclear. The V end was cut by 5 bases, the J end by 5 bases, with 15 bases between. The CDR3 sequence is 15 residues long. Per the germline V gene, CDR1 is SGHTA and CDR2 is FQGNSA. As DNA, the CDR3 is TGTGCCAGCAGCCACCACCGGGGTCCGAATGAAAAACTGTTTTTT. It is translated as CASSHHRGPNEKLFF.

The V gene is TRBV2, the J gene TRBJ1-1; 8 bases map to TRBD1. The germline V gene has CDR1 SNHLY and CDR2 FYNNEI. Trimming cost V 5 bases and J 0 bases; bases outside gene matches: 2. CDR3 length: 14 residues. The CDR3 nucleotides read TGTGCCAGCAGTTGGGACAGGATGAACACTGAAGCTTTCTTT. Translating it yields CASSWDRMNTEAFF.

This clone was seen only a few times. The chain carries TRBV7-6 and TRBJ2-4, with TRBD1 identical over 7 bases. The CDR3 runs 14 residues. V was pared by 5 bases and J by 7 bases, with 8 bases of the junction left unmatched. Germline CDR1 and CDR2: SGHVS and FNYEAQ. CDR3 DNA sequence: TGTGCCAGCAGCCATACAGGGGATGTGAACATTCAGTACTTC. Protein sequence: CASSHTGDVNIQYF.

This clone was recorded a few times. Relative to the germline gene, one junction end is altered; a read error may explain this. Other DNA sequences in the same sample also yield this CDR3. The CDR3 reads CAIGNAKNIQYF. The CDR3 DNA reads TGTGCCATCGGTAATGCCAAAAACATCCAGTACTTC. The chain employs TRBV10-3 and TRBJ2-4; D not resolved. The CDR3 extends over 12 amino acids. Per the germline V gene, CDR1 is ENHRY and CDR2 is SYGVKD.

In this sample, this clone turned up a few times. The sample contains more than one DNA sequence encoding this CDR3. CDR3 coding DNA: TGCGCCAGCAGCTTAGGGACAGGAGACTATGGCTACACCTTC. Translation gives CASSLGTGDYGYTF. This chain uses TRBV5-1 with TRBJ1-2; TRBD1 matches at 8 bases. Germline assignment: CDR1 SGHRS and CDR2 YFSETQ. The CDR3 length is 14 residues. The V and J ends lost 2 bases and 3 bases, in that order; junction bases with no gene match: 3.

This clone was seen only a few times. V gene TRBV10-3 combines with J gene TRBJ1-2; D gene uncertain. The ends were cut back, 0 bases at V and 0 bases at J, with 14 bases in the middle. The CDR3 runs to 17 residues. CDR1 is ENHRY, CDR2 SYGVKD, per germline. The CDR3 region has the DNA TGTGCCATCAGTGAGTCTCTGGGATGGAAAGCTAACTATGGCTACACCTTC. The encoded protein is CAISESLGWKANYGYTF.

A few counts support this clone. The rearrangement uses TRBV29-1 and TRBJ2-3, with a tentative D call TRBD2 (5 bases). Trimming removed 4 bases at V and 2 bases at J, with 10 bases between. The CDR3 is 13 residues long. Germline-derived CDR1 and CDR2 are SQVTM and ANQGSEA. DNA for the CDR3: TGCAGCGTTGCGACGGGGTACACAGATACGCAGTATTTT. Its protein product is CSVATGYTDTQYF.

V is TRBV4-2 and J is TRBJ1-5; D is unresolved. V was cut by 1 base and J by 1 base, with 8 bases left in between. The CDR3 totals 15 residues. Germline CDR1 is LGHNA and CDR2 is YNFKEQ. In nucleotides, the CDR3 is TGTGCCAGCAGCCAAGTTGGAGGAAGCAATCAGCCCCAGCATTTT. Protein sequence: CASSQVGGSNQPQHF.

The rearrangement links TRBV18 to TRBJ2-1; D uncertain. Deletions cut 2 bases from V and 9 bases from J, with 5 bases between. The CDR3 loop spans 11 amino acids. Germline lookup yields CDR1 KGHSH and CDR2 LQKENI. This CDR3 is CASSPGFEQFF. DNA of the CDR3: TGTGCCAGCTCACCAGGGTTTGAGCAGTTCTTC.

Note on this clone: The same CDR3 also results from other DNA sequences found in this sample. The chain combines TRBV28 with TRBJ1-2; D is unresolved. The germline gives CDR1 MDHEN, CDR2 SYDVKM. There are 13 residues in the CDR3. V was shortened by 3 bases and J by 5 bases, with 10 bases between the two germline ends. CDR3 sequence: CASSLAGRYGYTF. CDR3 DNA sequence: TGTGCCAGCAGTTTGGCAGGTAGATATGGCTACACCTTC.

The chain links TRBV4-2 to TRBJ2-5, with D unresolved. The V gene lost 1 base and the J gene lost 5 bases, with 14 bases spanning the gap. The CDR3 extends over 15 amino acids. CDR1 and CDR2 (germline): LGHNA, YNFKEQ. In nucleotides, the CDR3 is TGTGCCAGCAGCCAAGCGGCATTTCTGGGGGAGACCCAGTACTTC. It yields the protein CASSQAAFLGETQYF.

A few counts support this clone. V usage is TRBV4-3 and J usage is TRBJ2-3, with D tentatively TRBD2 (5 bases). The CDR3 loop spans 15 amino acids. Germline V CDR1 and CDR2: LGHNA, YSLEER. V was clipped by 1 base and J by 2 bases, with 10 bases between them. The CDR3 loop reads CASSQAGMYTDTQYF. DNA for the CDR3: TGCGCCAGCAGCCAAGCGGGAATGTACACAGATACGCAGTATTTT.

This clone was counted only a few times. CDR3 amino acids: CASRTETSGRGNNEQFF. DNA of the CDR3: TGCGCCAGCAGAACGGAGACTAGCGGGAGGGGAAACAATGAGCAGTTCTTC. The chain couples TRBV10-2 to TRBJ2-1, with 14 nucleotides matching TRBD2. V gave up 6 bases and J gave up 5 bases; unmatched junction bases: 9. The CDR3 sequence is 17 residues long. Germline values: CDR1 WSHSY, CDR2 SAAADI.

This clone came up a few times. The rearrangement uses TRBV2 and TRBJ1-2; D is possibly TRBD1 (5 bases). CDR3 length: 14 residues. Germline lookup yields CDR1 SNHLY and CDR2 FYNNEI. The V end lost 3 bases, the J end lost 4 bases, and 12 bases lay between the germline ends. DNA for the CDR3: TGTGCCAGCAGTGAGAGGCGGGGGAGCTATGGCTACACCTTC. Translation gives CASSERRGSYGYTF.

In this sample, this clone turned up a few times. The V call is TRBV2, the J call TRBJ2-2, with D possibly TRBD1 on 6 matching bases. Germline V CDR1 and CDR2: SNHLY, FYNNEI. Trimming took off 5 bases at V and 4 bases at J, with 14 bases between the two ends. This CDR3 is built from 15 residues. The CDR3 nucleotides read TGTGCCAGCAGTACGATCCGGGACACCACCGGGGAGCTGTTTTTT. This sequence encodes CASSTIRDTTGELFF.

The chain joins TRBV15 to TRBJ2-1; D gene unclear. V was pared by 5 bases and J by 2 bases, with 13 bases between. There are 15 residues in the CDR3. CDR1 and CDR2 (germline): LNHNV, YYDKDF (reference sequence). CDR3 protein: CATSPGPSTYNEQFF. CDR3 sequence (DNA): TGTGCCACCAGCCCGGGCCCGTCGACCTACAATGAGCAGTTCTTC. Using reference TRBV15 and TRBJ2-1 for the parts outside the CDR3, the full variable domain is DAMVIQNPRYQVTQFGKPVTLSCSQTLNHNVMYWYQQKSSQAPKLLFHYYDKDFNNEADTPDNFQSRRPNTSFCFLDIRSPGLGDTAMYLCATSPGPSTYNEQFFGPGTRLTVL.

This clone was counted only a few times. Other DNA sequences in the same sample also yield this CDR3. V is TRBV5-1 and J is TRBJ1-6; 10 bases agree with TRBD1. After removal of 4 bases from V and 7 bases from J, the junction contained 2 bases not matched to a gene. Per germline, CDR1 SGHRS and CDR2 YFSETQ. The CDR3 sequence is 14 residues long. The CDR3 nucleotides read TGCGCCAGCAGCCCGGGACAGGGGAATTCACCCCTCCACTTT. Residues: CASSPGQGNSPLHF.

This clone was seen only a few times. No conserved phenylalanine or tryptophan ends this CDR3, so it is likely a read error. This chain connects TRBV5-6 to TRBJ1-1, with D hard to call. This CDR3 region has 13 residues. From germline, CDR1 is SGHDT and CDR2 YYEEEE. Trimming took off 6 bases at V and 0 bases at J, with 9 bases between the two ends. The DNA for the CDR3 is TGTGCCAGCACTGGTTCAATGAACACTGAAGCTTTCCTT. It encodes CASTGSMNTEAFL.

In its sample, this clone was seen a few times. This sequence joins TRBV4-3 and TRBJ2-1, with TRBD2 matching 12 bases. The germline CDR1 and CDR2 sequences are LGHNA and YSLEER. The V and J ends lost 1 base and 0 bases, in that order; junction bases with no gene match: 7. There are 19 residues in the CDR3. This chain's CDR3 is CASSQGTSGTSSSYNEQFF. The DNA of the CDR3 is TGCGCCAGCAGCCAAGGGACTAGCGGGACCTCGAGCTCCTACAATGAGCAGTTCTTC.

This clone was seen a handful of times. This sequence joins TRBV2 and TRBJ1-3; D perhaps matches TRBD1 (5 bases). The CDR3 has 15 residues. Germline CDR1 is SNHLY and CDR2 is FYNNEI. Trimming pared 6 bases from V and 0 bases from J, leaving 12 bases between. CDR3: CASSIQASSGNTIYF. The CDR3 coding sequence is TGTGCCAGCAGCATACAGGCGAGCTCTGGAAACACCATATATTTT.

V and J are TRBV5-6 and TRBJ1-1; TRBD1 aligns across 9 bases. Germline-derived CDR1 and CDR2 are SGHDT and YYEEEE. J gave up 3 bases and V 4 bases, and 13 bases lay outside the gene matches. The CDR3 has 17 amino acids. The CDR3 loop is CASSPKFIRDRDTEAFF. The CDR3 nucleotides are TGTGCCAGCAGCCCGAAGTTTATCAGGGACAGGGACACTGAAGCTTTCTTT.

V and J are TRBV2 and TRBJ1-5, with a weak D call TRBD1 (5 bases). Germline assignment: CDR1 SNHLY and CDR2 FYNNEI. Between the trimmed V and J ends, which lost 7 bases and 7 bases, there was a span of 17 bases. CDR3 length: 14 amino acids. Here the CDR3 reads CASKESKQGQPQHF. DNA of the CDR3: TGTGCCAGCAAAGAGTCCAAGCAGGGCCAGCCCCAGCATTTT. The full variable domain, rest sourced from reference TRBV2 and TRBJ1-5, is EPEVTQTPSHQVTQMGQEVILRCVPISNHLYFYWYRQILGQKVEFLVSFYNNEISEKSEIFDDQFSVERPDGSNFTLKIRSTKLEDSAMYFCASKESKQGQPQHFGDGTRLSIL.

The chain carries TRBV20-1 and TRBJ1-2, with D hard to call. Per germline, CDR1 DFQATT and CDR2 SNEGSKA (reference sequence). The CDR3 is 11 amino acids. V gave up 2 bases and J gave up 4 bases, with 5 bases separating them. CDR3 in amino acids: CSARSAYGYTF. The CDR3 DNA reads TGCAGTGCTAGATCGGCCTATGGCTACACCTTC.

This clone was detected only a few times. The V and J genes are TRBV7-6 and TRBJ1-4; TRBD1 is a possible D gene (5 bases). The V end lost 5 bases, the J end lost 6 bases, and 16 bases lay between the germline ends. CDR3 size: 15 residues. CDR1 is SGHVS and CDR2 is FNYEAQ in the germline V gene. The CDR3 nucleotides are TGTGCCAGCAGCCGAGAGGGCCAGGGATATGAAAAACTGTTTTTT. Amino acid sequence: CASSREGQGYEKLFF.

V usage is TRBV29-1 and J usage is TRBJ2-7; weak D call: TRBD2 (5 bases). Between the trimmed V and J ends, which lost 4 bases and 3 bases, there was a span of 10 bases. The CDR3 is 12 residues long. Germline V gene sequence: CDR1 SQVTM, CDR2 ANQGSEA. CDR3 amino acids: CSVARSGYEQYF. DNA for the CDR3: TGCAGCGTTGCCCGGAGCGGCTACGAGCAGTACTTC.

This clone was found a few times. This specimen includes other DNA sequences encoding the same CDR3. The V and J genes are TRBV19 and TRBJ2-5; D uncertain. Germline V CDR1 and CDR2: LNHDA, SQIVND (reference sequence). CDR3 length equals 13 residues. The germline V and J ends were trimmed by 3 bases and 5 bases, with 10 bases remaining between them. This CDR3 is CASSIDGWETQYF. CDR3 coding DNA: TGTGCCAGTAGTATCGACGGTTGGGAGACCCAGTACTTC.